The rows below give T cell receptor beta chains drawn from one sample of a study of T cell responses to AZD1222 COVID-19 vaccine. Using immunoSEQ multiplex PCR, the repertoire was profiled, and TCRdb retains in-frame clones only, with some absent. The sample contains about 120,000 clones, around nine tenths of which appear only once. Sequences were derived from peripheral blood, sampled on day 0 of AZD1222 vaccination. Receptor source: an adult in good health. The CDR3 runs from the conserved cysteine through the conserved F or W. The D gene is left open where the match is weak. Where a row states a size, it is once, few, many or the class of an expanded clone; other rows omit it.

NA,TRBJ1-3,NA,TRBV9,TGTGCCAGCAGCTTAGGGTCGGTAAACTCTGGAAACACCATATATTTT,CASSLGSVNSGNTIYF
NA,TRBJ1-3,NA,TRBV9,TGTGCCAGCAGCGTAGGGGCAGGCCGGAGCTCTGGAAACACCATATATTTT,CASSVGAGRSSGNTIYF
NA,TRBJ1-2,NA,TRBV12-3/TRBV12-4,TGTGCCAGCAGTATATATCCTACTGGCTACACCTTC,CASSIYPTGYTF
NA,TRBJ1-1,NA,TRBV18,TGTGCCAGCTCACCGAAGACAGCGGGTCCTTCTGAAGCTTTCTTT,CASSPKTAGPSEAFF
NA,TRBJ1-2,NA,TRBV6-4,TGTGCCAGCAGTGCACACAACAGGAATGGCTACACCTTC,CASSAHNRNGYTF
once,TRBJ2-2,NA,TRBV21-1,TGTGCCAGCAGCCCCCATACTAGCGGGGCTAACACCGGGGAGCTGTTTTTT,CASSPHTSGANTGELFF
NA,TRBJ1-2,NA,TRBV6-5,TGTGCCAGCAGTTACGGCCGCCTCATCGACCACTACACCTTC,CASSYGRLIDHYTF
once,TRBJ1-2,TRBD1,TRBV18,TGTGCCAGCTCATCGATGGGACAGGGTGATGGCTACACCTTC,CASSSMGQGDGYTF
NA,TRBJ2-7,NA,TRBV18,TGTGCCAGCTCACCGGCGGTAGAAGGGGAGCAGTACTTC,CASSPAVEGEQYF
NA,TRBJ2-2,NA,TRBV14,TGTGCCAGCAGCCAAAGGTCAGGGGACACCGGGGAGCTGTTTTTT,CASSQRSGDTGELFF
NA,TRBJ2-2,NA,TRBV2,TGTGCCAGCAGTGGAAATCGGATGAACACCGGGGAGCTGTTTTTT,CASSGNRMNTGELFF
NA,TRBJ1-2,TRBD1,TRBV13,TGTGCCAGCAGCCACAGGGGAACTAACTATGGCTACACCTTC,CASSHRGTNYGYTF
NA,TRBJ1-6,NA,TRBV18,TGTGCCAGCTCACTTGGGGAGCGCGGTTCACCCCTCCACTTT,CASSLGERGSPLHF
NA,TRBJ2-7,NA,TRBV2,TGTGCCAGCATAAATCCGAGCTCCTACGAGCAGTACTTC,CASINPSSYEQYF
NA,TRBJ1-2,NA,TRBV19,TGTGCCAGTAGTATGGGAGTAGGGGTGTTTAGAAATGGCTACACCTTC,CASSMGVGVFRNGYTF
few,TRBJ2-3,NA,TRBV7-2,TGTGCCAGCAGCTCCCTAGGGGGAGGGAATACGCAGTATTTT,CASSSLGGGNTQYF
NA,TRBJ2-3,TRBD2,TRBV4-2,TGTGCCAGCAGCCAGCAACCCGGGACTAGCGGAGATACGCAGTATTTT,CASSQQPGTSGDTQYF
NA,TRBJ2-1,NA,TRBV7-3,TGTGCCAGCAGCTTCCACTCGCCCGGGACCTCCTACAATGAGCAGTTCTTC,CASSFHSPGTSYNEQFF
NA,TRBJ1-3,TRBD1,TRBV19,TGTGCCAGTAGCCAACCGACAGGGCCGGGAGGAAACACCATATATTTT,CASSQPTGPGGNTIYF
few,TRBJ1-2,NA,TRBV19,TGTGCCAGTAGTATGAGTGGCGGTAACTATGGCTACACCTTC,CASSMSGGNYGYTF
NA,TRBJ2-1,TRBD2,TRBV5-1,TGCGCCAGCAGCCTCGGTAATAGCGGGTACAATGAGCAGTTCTTC,CASSLGNSGYNEQFF
NA,TRBJ1-1,TRBD1,TRBV6-6,TGTGCCAGCAGTTACCCGACAGGGGTGGGCACTGAAGCTTTCTTT,CASSYPTGVGTEAFF
NA,TRBJ1-1,NA,TRBV19,TGTGCCAGTAGTATTTCCAGAGGGACTGAAGCTTTCTTT,CASSISRGTEAFF
NA,TRBJ2-3,NA,TRBV18,TGTGCCAGCTCAGGGGCAGATACGCAGTATTTT,CASSGADTQYF
NA,TRBJ2-3,TRBD2,TRBV6-7,TGTGCCAGCAGTTTGCCCTTGGGGGGACTAGCGTGCACAGATACGCAGTATTTT,CASSLPLGGLACTDTQYF
NA,TRBJ1-4,NA,TRBV3-1/TRBV3-2,TGTGCCAGCAGCCCCTGGAGGGCCTCTAATGAAAAACTGTTTTTT,CASSPWRASNEKLFF
few,TRBJ2-2,TRBD2,TRBV7-2,TGTGCCAGCAGCGCTAGCGGACTAGCGGGGGCCACGAACACCGGGGAGCTGTTTTTT,CASSASGLAGATNTGELFF
NA,TRBJ1-2,TRBD1,TRBV6-5,TGTGCCAGCAGTTACTCCGCGGACAGGCCCTATGGCTACACCTTC,CASSYSADRPYGYTF
NA,TRBJ1-1,NA,TRBV28,TGTGCCAGCGCAGGCGGGGGTTGGAACACTGAAGCTTTCTTT,CASAGGGWNTEAFF